This T cell receptor (beta chain) is drawn from a study of T cell responses to AZD1222 COVID-19 vaccine. General study points: Most donors were white British, females outnumbered males, and clonal diversity was possibly underestimated. The repertoires were collected only after the peak T cell response. The study found Spike-specific TCR breadth and depth rose after two AZD1222 doses. The number of AZD1222 recipients seropositive at baseline was only five or six.

Method: immunoSEQ multiplex PCR; TCRdb's copy keeps in-frame clones and lacks some. The table records 100,000 to 150,000 clones, 75% to 95% of them present only once. The CDR3 loop spans 15 amino acids. The V end lost 2 bases, the J end lost 3 bases, and 15 bases lay between the germline ends. The germline CDR1 and CDR2 sequences are SGHNT and YYREEE (reference sequence). Comments on this clone: Its cognate antigen is unknown.

This chain uses TRBV5-4 with TRBJ2-7; D might be TRBD2 (6 bases). This sample comprised peripheral blood, obtained on day 0 of AZD1222 vaccination. This sequence originates from an adult in good health. CDR3 sequence reads: CASSLNSGSLYEQYF. In DNA, the CDR3 is TGTGCCAGCAGCTTAAATTCCGGGAGCCTCTACGAGCAGTACTTC.